Sequencing of this T cell receptor beta chain was carried out in a study of neurological immune-mediated disorders. CDR1 is MNHNS and CDR2 is SASEGT in the germline V gene. Trimming took off 6 bases at V and 1 base at J, with 9 bases between the two ends. This CDR3 is built from 13 residues. 5'RACE generated cDNA with 10-nucleotide random UMIs. MiXCR, applied by TCRdb to the 5' RACE reads, yields one record per CDR3 protein. The table includes some 47,000 distinct CDR3 sequences, around 16% detected once. The sequence came from a man aged 60 to 69 in good health. The chain combines TRBV6-1 with TRBJ2-5, with TRBD2 as a possible D gene (6 bases). Sequencing was performed on PBMCs. Here the CDR3 reads CASRKRAQETQYF. The CDR3 nucleotides are TGTGCCAGCAGAAAGCGGGCCCAAGAGACCCAGTACTTC.